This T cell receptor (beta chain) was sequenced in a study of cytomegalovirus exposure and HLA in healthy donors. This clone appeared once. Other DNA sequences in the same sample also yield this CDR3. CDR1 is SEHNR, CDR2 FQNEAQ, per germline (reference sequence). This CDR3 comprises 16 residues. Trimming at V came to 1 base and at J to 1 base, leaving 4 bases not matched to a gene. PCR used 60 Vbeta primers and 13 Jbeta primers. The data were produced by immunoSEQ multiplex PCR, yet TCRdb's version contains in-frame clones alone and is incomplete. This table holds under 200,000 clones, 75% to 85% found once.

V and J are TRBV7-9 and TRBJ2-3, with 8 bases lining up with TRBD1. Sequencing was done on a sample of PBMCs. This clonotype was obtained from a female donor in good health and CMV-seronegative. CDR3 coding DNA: TGTGCCAGCAGCTTAGGGCAGGGGGCAGGCACAGATACGCAGTATTTT. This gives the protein CASSLGQGAGTDTQYF. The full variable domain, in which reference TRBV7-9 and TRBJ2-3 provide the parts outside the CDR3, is DTGVSQNPRHKITKRGQNVTFRCDPISEHNRLYWYRQTLGQGPEFLTYFQNEAQLEKSRLLSDRFSAERPKGSFSTLEIQRTEQGDSAMYLCASSLGQGAGTDTQYFGPGTRLTVL.